The sequence of this T cell receptor beta chain was determined in a study of cytomegalovirus exposure and HLA in healthy donors (dated by TCRdb to about 2017). With regard to the full study: An earlier analysis of around 600 of the donors reported 250 to 300 Gb of sequence data and 120 million or so unique TCR beta sequences from about 180 million T cells. A later genetic analysis took genome-wide SNP genotypes for about 55% of the 666 donors and used that subset as a discovery cohort. In an earlier analysis of 500 to 650 of the donors, high-throughput TCR beta sequencing was used to judge whether each TCR beta V gene segment behaved as functional or pseudogenic. Of the approximately 400 genotyped donors, around 81% fell in the genetic ancestry cluster associated with self-reported Caucasian donors. The number of typed donors differed by locus: about 629-640 for A, B, C, DRB1 and DQB1; some 500 for DQA1; 606 for DPA1; and some 430 for DPB1. Donor age, sex, ethnicity and CMV serostatus were compiled alongside the repertoire data. A later analysis re-analyzed previously published TCR beta repertoires from several hundred donors and added high-resolution HLA genotyping to study TCR occurrence patterns. Across under 500 genotyped donors of the cohort, an average of approximately 200,000 unique TCR beta nucleotide sequences per donor were sequenced, and 15% to 20% of those sequences were non-productive. Several DR-DQ haplotypes were handled as single units for association and clustering because linkage in the cohort was strong. HLA typing covered class I and class II loci at four-digit resolution. All discovery cohort repertoires had been generated on a single sequencing platform. In the later analysis, no new phenotypic data were used to find candidate immune exposures; instead, reliance was placed on TCR beta sequences and their occurrence across donors. The aim of the study was to test whether cataloging public T cell receptors could identify signatures of past pathogen exposure. An early release covering 550 to 650 HLA-typed donors comprised approximately 290 gigabases of sequencing data and roughly 86 million unique TCR sequences. The T cell repertoires of several hundred subjects were profiled by immunosequencing and related to cytomegalovirus serostatus. To predict cytomegalovirus infection status, the study combined high-throughput TCR immunosequencing, statistical association of individual TCRs with disease status, and machine learning. A separate validation cohort of 100 to 150 different subjects was used in addition to the approximately 640-subject first cohort.

The library was prepared using the immunoSEQ multiplex PCR assay. For the multiplex PCR, a mixture combining 60 forward primers for TCR Vbeta segments and 13 reverse primers for TCR Jbeta segments was used. The CDR3 region of rearranged TCR beta genes was amplified from genomic DNA by a multiplex PCR assay. The amplified TCR beta libraries were sequenced on the Illumina HiSeq System as 87-base-pair reads. As for how the authors treated the data: A later analysis counted 75 million to 100 million unique TCR beta chains across the 666 repertoires, and roughly 11 million of these chains were shared by at least two donors. Raw reads were error-corrected and collapsed into unique sequences by a nearest-neighbor algorithm in which closely related sequences were merged to remove PCR and sequencing errors. To assign V, D and J gene segments, CDR3 sequences were aligned to IMGT reference sequences. For a sequence to be retained, a match of at least six nucleotides was required to both a V gene segment and a J gene segment. Rearrangements were classified as productive when the CDR3 lacked stop codons and remained in frame with V and J, and all other rearrangements were classified as non-productive. CDR3 was defined by IMGT convention, running from the second conserved V-encoded cysteine to the conserved J-encoded phenylalanine. The earlier analysis of about 530 of the donors excluded any sequence lacking an unambiguous match to a single V gene segment. An earlier analysis of 500 to 700 of the donors classified V segments as functional when productive rearrangements were above 56.7% and as segregating when the standard deviation between donors was above 5%. A statistical classification framework was developed to diagnose cytomegalovirus status using the catalog of TCR beta chain sequences. In a later analysis, TCR nucleotide sequences were compared against IMGT/GENE-DB human TR gene sequences so that V and J genes could be assigned. Using the TCRdist pipeline, a later analysis assigned CDR3 sequences along with most-parsimonious VDJ recombination scenarios. In a later analysis, every TCR beta chain was defined by the combination of its CDR3 amino acid sequence and its V-gene family, and reads without a unique V-gene family were dropped. As a way to deal with suspected cross-contamination and a sequencing artifact, a later analysis dropped over 550 nucleotide sequences that were highly shared and had low generation probability. In a later analysis, a clonal expansion index was calculated for each public chain from normalized within-repertoire ranks of inferred template counts. A later analysis computed generation probabilities with a VDJ recombination model fitted to out-of-frame rearrangements, and checked the results against IGoR. In a later analysis, hypergeometric tests were used to score TCR-TCR, TCR-HLA and TCR-CMV co-occurrence, with a repertoire-size bias correction applied to TCR pairs. A later analysis estimated false discovery rates by permuting HLA or CMV assignments 20 times. In a later analysis, co-occurring TCRs were grouped using DBSCAN, with TCRdist sequence similarity added in when clustering inside HLA-allele-positive subsets. Repertoires with fewer than 30,000 or more than 120,000 public chains were left out of co-occurrence clustering, as were about 5 repertoires with anomalous nucleotide sharing. What TCRdb holds here is the immuneACCESS table cut down to in-frame rearrangements. Part of the clones is not present; checked against another copy, under half of the missing clones reflect an unresolved V gene, and the others are unexplained. Clone size and the V and J calls come from that table; the DNA yielded D and trimming. The table for this sample lists about 150,000 clones; over 60% of them were counted only once. In total, the top ten clones hold 3% to 3.5% of the sample.

Study-level results and caveats: Correlated functional status among segregating V segments might be attributable to linkage disequilibrium, but an unknown experimental factor could not be ruled out. Because counts were too low, seventeen rarely observed V segments, including chromosome 9 orphons, were excluded from the earlier analysis of several hundred of the donors. When HLA alleles, especially DR and DQ, strongly co-occurred, attributing TCR associations to individual alleles was difficult. In a later analysis, some 18,000 TCR beta sequences were associated with specific HLA alleles at a false discovery rate of 0.05. A later analysis found that TCR association rates varied across HLA loci, with DRB1 alleles showing the most associated TCRs and HLA-C alleles the fewest. While some public TCRs were present in many individuals, most TCR sequences turned up only very rarely across donors. According to a later analysis, parvovirus B19, influenza, CMV and Epstein-Barr virus appeared linked to several top co-occurrence clusters. This cohort had only TCR beta chains sequenced, and the lack of alpha or paired-chain data limited which features could be detected. A few of the identified cytomegalovirus-associated TCR beta chains were confirmed in vitro to be specific for cytomegalovirus antigens. Some IMGT-functional V segments, including TRBV6-2 and TRBV6-3, could not be distinguished by the 87-base-pair reads and were therefore excluded. The study listed 170 or so TCR beta chains as associated with cytomegalovirus. According to the authors, the approach could potentially be generalized to other disease states and immunological phenotypes. In a later analysis, most CMV-associated TCR beta chains were found to appear HLA-restricted, with HLA associations seemingly driven largely by CMV exposure. A cluster of highly shared sequence variants was judged likely to represent a technical artifact of the sequencing pipeline. A further reported finding was that TCR beta sequences accurately predicted the HLA-A and HLA-B alleles for most subjects in the first cohort. According to a later genetic analysis, donors in an Asian-associated ancestry cluster had fewer N-insertions in productive TCRs than the roughly 670-donor mean. An earlier analysis of some 590 of the donors showed that most TCR beta V segments appeared in productive rearrangements either about 87% or about 30% of the time, which broadly matched IMGT annotations. In a later analysis, HLA-associated TCR beta chains showed more clonal expansion and lower generation probabilities than non-associated chains that were equally common. The classifier was reported to diagnose cytomegalovirus status with high specificity and sensitivity in both the original and validation cohorts. V-gene and J-gene trimming of TCR beta chains was associated with a missense DCLRE1C variant in a later genetic analysis, and the association was replicated in an independent cohort. Immune exposure information for the cohort was limited to CMV serostatus. Because HLA typing was unavailable for some donors at each locus, only the typed subset was used in association tests. Presence/absence analyses assumed roughly uniform sequencing depth across donors, an assumption that may not hold.

In total, 630 or so healthy bone marrow donors made up the cohort. At the time of sampling, every cohort member was nominally healthy, though immune exposures that went unrecorded were likely present. The donor was CMV seronegative and belonged to the group of 350 or so seronegative cohort members. A peripheral blood sample was provided by each donor, and peripheral blood mononuclear cells were used for TCR beta sequencing. Genomic DNA extraction from the blood cell samples was performed with the Qiagen DNeasy Blood Extraction Kit. The CDR3, from cysteine to phenylalanine, totals 19 residues. Just CDR3 DNA is preserved here, 57 bases in frame from base 1. According to the germline V gene (reference sequence), CDR1 reads SGHKS and CDR2 reads YYEKEE. After removal of 3 bases from V and 0 bases from J, the junction retains 10 bases not matched to a gene. A note on this clone: This clone's antigen is unknown. No much larger clonotype is one base removed from it; base qualities were not supplied.

The chain is encoded by TRBV5-5 joined to TRBJ2-6; 9 central bases correspond to TRBD1. This clonotype was obtained from a male donor in good health and CMV-seronegative. Sequenced sample: PBMCs. This receptor has the CDR3 CASSSIGTGISSGANVLTF. Here is the DNA: TGTGCCAGCAGCTCTATCGGGACAGGGATTTCCTCTGGGGCCAACGTCCTGACTTTC.